The entry that follows covers one TCR beta chain sequence. What it binds is unknown. The sample comes from a study of STAT5B mutations in CD4+ large granular lymphocyte leukemia. General study results and limits: 8/27 top patient clones versus 2/35 control clones were TRBV06-family. Without putative leukemic clones, patient CD4-sorted repertoires remained more clonal than healthy CD4+ repertoires.

The germline V gene encodes CDR1 SGHVS and CDR2 FQNEAQ. Trimming left V 1 base short and J 0 bases short, with 19 bases between. The CDR3 extends over 18 amino acids. Sequencing was at survey level. Methods used by the authors: A productive frequency of 2.59 x 10-5 was the lowest detectable. TCRdb's copy holds only in-frame clones and misses some; the assay was immunoSEQ multiplex PCR. V, J and clone size reflect that table, while D and trimming were determined from the DNA. The table records 20,000 to 25,000 clones, roughly three quarters of them present only once. The chain has TRBV7-8 and TRBJ2-7, with D perhaps matching TRBD2 (6 bases). The receptor comes from a human donor in good health. The material sequenced was CD4+ T cells from blood buffy coats. The CDR3, as DNA: TGTGCCAGCAGCTTAGGGCGGGGTTGGGCAGGGCACTCCTACGAGCAGTACTTC. It encodes CASSLGRGWAGHSYEQYF.